This T cell receptor beta chain was sequenced for a study of blood T cell repertoires in COVID-19. Trimming took 6 bases from V and 6 from J, leaving 16 bases between them. The CDR3 has 15 residues. The germline V gene encodes CDR1 SGHDT and CDR2 YYEEEE. The study recruited exposed participants who had met a COVID-19 case within 2 weeks before entry. The assay was immunoSEQ multiplex PCR, and TCRdb's table has in-frame clones only and misses some. The repertoire holds 270,000 or so clones, 80% to 95% seen once, with around 2.8% in the top ten. What was sequenced was PBMCs or T cells enriched from blood (not recorded which). The TCR was taken from a man aged 35 to 55 who had been exposed to COVID-19. V and J are TRBV5-6 and TRBJ1-6, with D unclear. CDR3: CASTQVPGSNSPLHF. The CDR3 bases are TGTGCCAGCACTCAAGTCCCGGGATCTAATTCACCCCTCCACTTT.